This TCR beta chain came from a study of OX40 agonist ivuxolimab in advanced cancers. The wider study: The patients received ivuxolimab by intravenous route every 2 weeks at 0.01 to 10 mg/kg. Among those enrolled, mean age was about 60 years (range roughly 20 to 79) and 75% to 85% were male.

In germline, CDR1 is SGHVS, CDR2 FQNEAQ. The CDR3 totals 14 residues. Trimming took 6 bases from V and 5 from J; bases not matched to a gene: 7. Profiling relied on immunoSEQ multiplex PCR, and the TCRdb table lists in-frame clones only, not all of them. The data show under 85,000 clones, 88% seen once. V and J are TRBV7-8 and TRBJ1-2; 9 bases are a match to TRBD1. The source is an adult with an advanced solid tumor such as melanoma, head and neck, liver or kidney cancer. The sequenced sample was CD4+ or CD8+ T cells sorted from blood, obtained in a trial of the OX40 agonist ivuxolimab. The CDR3 coding sequence is TGTGCCAGCAGTTTTACCGACAGGGGGTATGGCTACACCTTC. Translated: CASSFTDRGYGYTF.